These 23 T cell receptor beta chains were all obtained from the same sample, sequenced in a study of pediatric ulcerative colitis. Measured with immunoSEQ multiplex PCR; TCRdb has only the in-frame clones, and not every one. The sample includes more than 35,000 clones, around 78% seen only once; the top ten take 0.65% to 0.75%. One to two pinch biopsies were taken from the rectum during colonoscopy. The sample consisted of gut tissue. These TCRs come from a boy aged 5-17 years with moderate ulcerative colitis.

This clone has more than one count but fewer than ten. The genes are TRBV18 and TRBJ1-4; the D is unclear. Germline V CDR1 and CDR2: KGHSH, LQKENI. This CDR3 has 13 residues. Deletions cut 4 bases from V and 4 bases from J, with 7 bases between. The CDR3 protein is CASSRGINEKLFF. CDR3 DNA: TGTGCCAGCTCACGAGGGATTAATGAAAAACTGTTTTTT.

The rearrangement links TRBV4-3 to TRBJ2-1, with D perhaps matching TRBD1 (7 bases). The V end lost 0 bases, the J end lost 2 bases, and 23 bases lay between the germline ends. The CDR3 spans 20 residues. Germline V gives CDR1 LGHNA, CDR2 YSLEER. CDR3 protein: CASSQDRRRGTTGAYNEQFF. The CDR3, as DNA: TGCGCCAGCAGCCAAGACCGAAGACGGGGGACCACAGGGGCCTACAATGAGCAGTTCTTC.

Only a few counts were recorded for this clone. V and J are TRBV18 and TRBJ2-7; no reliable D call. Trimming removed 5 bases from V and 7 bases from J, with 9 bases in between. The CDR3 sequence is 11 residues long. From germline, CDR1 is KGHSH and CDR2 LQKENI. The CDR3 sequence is CASSRVGEQYF. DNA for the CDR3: TGTGCCAGCTCAAGGGTTGGAGAGCAGTACTTC.

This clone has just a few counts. The CDR3 is CAISESTSGVFGYGYTF. The DNA of the CDR3 is TGTGCCATCAGTGAGTCGACTTCGGGGGTTTTCGGCTATGGCTACACCTTC. The chain uses TRBV10-3 and TRBJ1-2; tentative D call: TRBD1 (5 bases). Trimming cost V 0 bases and J 4 bases, with 18 bases left between them. The germline V gene encodes CDR1 ENHRY and CDR2 SYGVKD. This CDR3 is 17 amino acids long.

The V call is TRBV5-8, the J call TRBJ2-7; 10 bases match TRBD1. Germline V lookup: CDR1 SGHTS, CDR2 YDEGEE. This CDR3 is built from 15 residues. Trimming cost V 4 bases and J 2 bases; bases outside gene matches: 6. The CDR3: CASSIPGTGAYEQYF. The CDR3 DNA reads TGTGCCAGCAGCATCCCGGGGACAGGGGCCTACGAGCAGTACTTC.

CDR3 region: CASSPLPGKWDSNQPQHF. The CDR3 DNA sequence: TGTGCCAGTTCCCCGCTCCCGGGGAAGTGGGATAGCAATCAGCCCCAGCATTTT. V gene TRBV19 combines with J gene TRBJ1-5; D unclear. V lost 8 bases and J lost 0, with 23 bases in between. From germline, CDR1 is LNHDA and CDR2 SQIVND (reference sequence). The CDR3 consists of 18 residues.

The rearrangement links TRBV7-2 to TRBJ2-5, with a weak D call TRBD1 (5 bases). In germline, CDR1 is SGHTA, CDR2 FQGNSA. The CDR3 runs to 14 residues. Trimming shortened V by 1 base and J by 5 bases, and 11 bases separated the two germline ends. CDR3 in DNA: TGTGCCAGCAGCTTAGTAGCAGGGTCGGAGACCCAGTACTTC. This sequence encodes CASSLVAGSETQYF. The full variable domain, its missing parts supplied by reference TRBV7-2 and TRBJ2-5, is GAGVSQSPSNKVTEKGKDVELRCDPISGHTALYWYRQSLGQGLEFLIYFQGNSAPDKSGLPSDRFSAERTGGSVSTLTIQRTQQEDSAVYLCASSLVAGSETQYFGPGTRLLVL.

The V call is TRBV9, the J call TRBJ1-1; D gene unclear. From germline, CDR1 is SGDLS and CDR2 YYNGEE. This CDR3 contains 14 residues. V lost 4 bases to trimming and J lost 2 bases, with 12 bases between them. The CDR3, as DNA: TGTGCCAGCAGCCCTTGGGCAGGTAACACTGAAGCTTTCTTT. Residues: CASSPWAGNTEAFF.

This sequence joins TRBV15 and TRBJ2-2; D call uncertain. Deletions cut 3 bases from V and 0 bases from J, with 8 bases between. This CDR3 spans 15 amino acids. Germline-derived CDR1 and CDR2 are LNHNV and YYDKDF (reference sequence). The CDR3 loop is CATSRAGSNTGELFF. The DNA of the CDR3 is TGTGCCACCAGCAGGGCCGGGTCGAACACCGGGGAGCTGTTTTTT.

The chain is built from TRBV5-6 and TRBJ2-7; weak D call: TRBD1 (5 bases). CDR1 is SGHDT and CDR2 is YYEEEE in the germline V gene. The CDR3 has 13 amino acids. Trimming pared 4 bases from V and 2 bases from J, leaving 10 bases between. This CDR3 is CASSQTATYEQYF. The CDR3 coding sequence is TGTGCCAGCAGCCAGACAGCCACCTACGAGCAGTACTTC.

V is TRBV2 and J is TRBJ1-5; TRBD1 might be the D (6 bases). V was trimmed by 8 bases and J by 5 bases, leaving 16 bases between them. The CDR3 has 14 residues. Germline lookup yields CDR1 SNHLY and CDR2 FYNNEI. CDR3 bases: TGTGCCAGCGTGGAGGGGGGTTCTTATCAGCCCCAGCATTTT. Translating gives CASVEGGSYQPQHF.

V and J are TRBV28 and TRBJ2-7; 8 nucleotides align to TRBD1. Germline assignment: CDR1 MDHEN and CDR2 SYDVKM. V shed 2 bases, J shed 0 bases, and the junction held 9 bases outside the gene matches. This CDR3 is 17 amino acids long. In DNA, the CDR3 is TGTGCCAGCAGTTTACGATCGGGACAGGCCTTCTCCTACGAGCAGTACTTC. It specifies CASSLRSGQAFSYEQYF.

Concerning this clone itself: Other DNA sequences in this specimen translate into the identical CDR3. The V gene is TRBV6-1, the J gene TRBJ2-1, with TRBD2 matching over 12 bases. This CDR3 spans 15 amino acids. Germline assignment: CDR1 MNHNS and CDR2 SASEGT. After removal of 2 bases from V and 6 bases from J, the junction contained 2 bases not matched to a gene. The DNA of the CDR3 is TGTGCCAGCAGTGAACTAGCGGGGGGGCCCAATGAGCAGTTCTTC. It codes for CASSELAGGPNEQFF.

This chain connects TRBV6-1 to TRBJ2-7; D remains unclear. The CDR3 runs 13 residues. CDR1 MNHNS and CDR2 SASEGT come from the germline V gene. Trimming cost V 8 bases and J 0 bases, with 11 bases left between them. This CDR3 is CASSAGYSYEQYF. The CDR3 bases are TGTGCCAGCTCTGCCGGATACTCCTACGAGCAGTACTTC.

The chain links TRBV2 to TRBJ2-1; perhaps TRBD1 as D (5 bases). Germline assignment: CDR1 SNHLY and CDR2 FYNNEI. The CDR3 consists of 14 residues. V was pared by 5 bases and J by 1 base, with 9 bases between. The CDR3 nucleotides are TGTGCCAGCAGTTTAACAGGATCCTACAATGAGCAGTTCTTC. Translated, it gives CASSLTGSYNEQFF.

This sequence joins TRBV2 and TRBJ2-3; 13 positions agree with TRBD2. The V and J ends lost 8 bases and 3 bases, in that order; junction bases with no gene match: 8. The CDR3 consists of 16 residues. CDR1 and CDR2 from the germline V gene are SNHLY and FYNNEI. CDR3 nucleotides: TGTGCCAGCCGAAGGACTAGCGGGAGTAGTACAGATACGCAGTATTTT. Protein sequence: CASRRTSGSSTDTQYF.

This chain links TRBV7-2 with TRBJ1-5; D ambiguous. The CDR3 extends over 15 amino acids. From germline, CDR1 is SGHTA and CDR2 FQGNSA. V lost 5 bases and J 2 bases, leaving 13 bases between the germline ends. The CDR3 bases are TGTGCCAGCAGCCCTTATACGGGTGGCAATCAGCCCCAGCATTTT. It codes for CASSPYTGGNQPQHF.

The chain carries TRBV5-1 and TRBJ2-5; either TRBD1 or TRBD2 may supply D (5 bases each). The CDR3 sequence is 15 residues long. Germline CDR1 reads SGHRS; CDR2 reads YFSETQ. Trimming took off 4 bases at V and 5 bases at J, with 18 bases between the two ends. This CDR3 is CASSAGTRPEETQYF. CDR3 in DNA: TGCGCCAGCAGCGCCGGGACGCGACCCGAGGAGACCCAGTACTTC.

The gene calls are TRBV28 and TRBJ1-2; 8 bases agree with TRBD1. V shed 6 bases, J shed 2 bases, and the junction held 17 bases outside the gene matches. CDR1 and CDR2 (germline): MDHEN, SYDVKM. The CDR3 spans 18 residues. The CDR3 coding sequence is TGTGCCAGCAGAGGGATGGGGTGGGACAGGCCTCAAAACTATGGCTACACCTTC. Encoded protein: CASRGMGWDRPQNYGYTF.

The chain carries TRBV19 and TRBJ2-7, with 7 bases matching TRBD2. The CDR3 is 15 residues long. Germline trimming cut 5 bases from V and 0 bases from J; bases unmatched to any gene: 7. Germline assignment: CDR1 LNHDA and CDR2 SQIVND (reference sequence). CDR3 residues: CASSFGRLSSYEQYF. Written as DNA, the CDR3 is TGTGCCAGTAGTTTCGGGAGGCTCAGCTCCTACGAGCAGTACTTC.

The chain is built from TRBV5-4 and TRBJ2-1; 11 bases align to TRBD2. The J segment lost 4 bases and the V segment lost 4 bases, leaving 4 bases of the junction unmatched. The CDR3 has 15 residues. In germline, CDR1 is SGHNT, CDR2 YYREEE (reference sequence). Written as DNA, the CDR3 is TGTGCCAGCAGCGGTATAGCGGGGGGGTACAATGAGCAGTTCTTC. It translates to CASSGIAGGYNEQFF.

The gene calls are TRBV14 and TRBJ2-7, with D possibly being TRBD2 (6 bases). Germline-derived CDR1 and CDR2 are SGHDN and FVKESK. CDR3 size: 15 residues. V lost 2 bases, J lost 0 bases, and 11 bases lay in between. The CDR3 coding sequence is TGTGCCAGCAGCCAATTGGGGACTCTCTCCTACGAGCAGTACTTC. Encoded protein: CASSQLGTLSYEQYF.

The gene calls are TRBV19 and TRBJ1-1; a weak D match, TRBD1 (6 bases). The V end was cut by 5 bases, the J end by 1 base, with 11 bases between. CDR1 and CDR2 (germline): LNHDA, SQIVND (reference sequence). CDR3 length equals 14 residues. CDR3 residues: CASSPRGQNTEAFF. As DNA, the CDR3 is TGTGCCAGTAGTCCTCGGGGGCAGAACACTGAAGCTTTCTTT.